This T cell receptor (beta chain) was recorded in a study of cytomegalovirus exposure and HLA in healthy donors. The wider study: Out of around 360 genotyped donors, about 80% belonged to the Caucasian-associated ancestry cluster.

Study results and caveats: A later analysis found common viral pathogens apparently linked to several of the most significant clusters. Association with HLA alleles at 0.05 false discovery rate was found for 15,000 to 20,000 TCR beta sequences in a later analysis. Most TCR beta V segments were productive about 90% or about 30% of the time in an earlier analysis.

The primer mix had 60 Vbeta and 13 Jbeta primers. The repertoire was sequenced with immunoSEQ multiplex PCR; TCRdb's copy has only in-frame clones and lacks some. The table records under 200,000 clones, about 62% of them present only once. Of note for this clone: The antigen remains unidentified.

Germline CDR1 reads SEHNR; CDR2 reads FQNEAQ (reference sequence). The CDR3 runs 14 residues. The ends were cut back, 7 bases at V and 4 bases at J, with 13 bases in the middle. The sample consisted of PBMCs. The genes are TRBV7-9 and TRBJ2-2; D might be TRBD1 (5 bases). This TCR was recovered from a man aged 35-49 years in good health and CMV-seronegative. The CDR3 DNA sequence: TGTGCCAGCACTTTCTGGGGCGTCACCGGGGAGCTGTTTTTT. Translation gives CASTFWGVTGELFF.